This T cell receptor (beta chain) was profiled in a study of T cells in Graves' hyperthyroidism and ophthalmopathy. CDR1 DFQATT and CDR2 SNEGSKA come from the germline V gene (reference sequence). This CDR3 region has 17 residues. Trimming cost V 0 bases and J 0 bases, with 17 bases left between them. A word on this clonotype: This may stem from a read error, because a much larger clone lies one nucleotide away.

Diagnoses were established using clinical symptoms, serum thyroxine and TRAb, thyroid ultrasound and orbital computed tomography. What was amplified from RNA transcripts were TCR beta CDR3 regions. The study used the HTBI primer set for a first-round RT-PCR of the TCR CDR3. MiXCR was run by TCRdb on the multiplex PCR reads, yielding one entry per CDR3 protein. This sample has 550,000 to 650,000 distinct CDR3 sequences; 14% occur once, and the top ten carry about 15%. The source of this sequence is a woman aged 40 to 55 with Graves' hyperthyroidism. Sequencing was performed on blood. V gene TRBV20-1 combines with J gene TRBJ1-2, with D possibly being TRBD1 (5 bases). The CDR3, as DNA: TGCAGTGCTAGAGACCTTCGCAGGGAAAAGGCTAACTATGGCTACACCTTC. It translates to CSARDLRREKANYGYTF.